This TCR beta chain was retrieved from a study of Graves' ophthalmopathy and Graves' hyperthyroidism listed by TCRdb under 2018. With regard to the full study: Peripheral blood was collected at initial diagnosis, before any treatment. To tell Graves' ophthalmopathy apart from Graves' hyperthyroidism, and to predict which patients would progress to ophthalmopathy, the study relied on TCR beta repertoire signatures. In total, 135 blood samples were TCR-sequenced: around 42 ophthalmopathy, approximately 80 hyperthyroidism and 17 hyperthyroidism-to-ophthalmopathy patients. To explore V-J signatures that separate ophthalmopathy from hyperthyroidism, a discovery set of around 97 patients was enrolled, consisting of 43 with ophthalmopathy and roughly 59 with stable hyperthyroidism. The independent validation cohort included about 19 hyperthyroidism patients plus 17 patients who later progressed from hyperthyroidism to ophthalmopathy. In roughly 6 hyperthyroidism patients, the T-cell repertoire of thyroid tissue was compared with the T-cell repertoire of blood. Following sample collection, hyperthyroidism patients were given methimazole at a starting dose of 30 mg daily, and ophthalmopathy patients were given high-dose intravenous methylprednisolone. The roughly 100 discovery patients were randomly divided into training and test sets at a 7:3 ratio.

This clonotype came up many times. The target of this receptor is not known. Base quality data are lacking; no much larger clone is found one base away. What the research found in general, with its limitations: No statistical method was used to predetermine the sample size, and group allocation was not hidden from the investigators. In validation, the model predicted ophthalmopathy progression with 70.59% sensitivity and about 77% specificity; 12 predicted patients were CT-confirmed with GO in a median of approximately six months. Most of the expanded thyroid clonotypes with a frequency above 0.001 were also detected in blood, and it was suggested that the thyroid immune response may be reflected by blood repertoires. In cross-validation, the 13-signature model distinguished ophthalmopathy from stable hyperthyroidism with 85% to 90% sensitivity and roughly 81% specificity, and in the test set the corresponding values were 80% and 75%.

TCR beta CDR3 regions were amplified from RNA transcripts for repertoire sequencing. The first round of RT-PCR was done with HTBI primers and the Qiagen OneStep RT-PCR kit, and was followed by a second round of multiplex PCR, then size selection and purification. Libraries were sequenced paired-end with 100 bp reads on an Illumina HiSeq2000. Per the source publication's procedure: SOAPnuke was used to process the reads, throwing out any read that had adapters, had uncalled bases, had a mean Phred below 15, or lacked an exact constant-primer or identifier match. COPE v1.2.5 was used to merge the high-quality paired reads. Each unique nucleotide sequence was defined as a clonotype, and clonotypes were aligned to IMGT TRB V, D and J references with MiTCR v1.1. Analysis was restricted to V-J combinations with a frequency above 0.0001, which covered 99.2% of repertoires. A TCR clonal expansion and chaos score per V-J combination was defined as the ratio of F50 clonal expansion to chaos observed in the TCRdist matrix. Welch's t-statistics and random forest were used to reduce features to about a dozen V-J combinations, which were fed into a naive Bayes classifier. The similarity between thyroid and blood repertoires was quantified using the Morisita-Horn index. The public reads were quality trimmed at Q25 with fastp and then assembled into clones with MiXCR by TCRdb, keeping productive beta chains. Duplicate CDR3 protein sequences are folded into a single record with the most common DNA and genes. TCRdb's processing, not the authors' own work, is the source of the V and J calls. This sample holds roughly 420,000 distinct CDR3 sequences; around 21% were observed only once. The ten largest clones add up to 2.5% to 3% of the sample.

The CDR3 measures 18 amino acids from cysteine to phenylalanine. Kept here is only the CDR3 DNA, which spans 54 bases and is read in frame from base 1. The junction shows trimming of 2 bases on V and 4 bases on J, plus 19 bases between the germline ends. CDR1 is given as SGHDT and CDR2 as YYEEEE, both from the germline V gene. Hyperthyroidism was considered stable if no progression to ophthalmopathy occurred within 18 months of follow-up. Hyperthyroidism patients were newly diagnosed, with disease duration under 2 months, and aged 18 to 65 years. Anyone with other autoimmune diseases, uncontrolled infections, pregnancy or lactation was excluded from the study. Clinical symptoms, serum thyroxine, TRAb, thyroid ultrasound and orbital computed tomography were used for diagnosis. Ficoll-Paque density gradient centrifugation was used to isolate PBMCs from approximately 11 ml of fresh peripheral blood. Trizol reagent was used to extract the total RNA, and its quality was then checked on an Agilent 2100 Bioanalyzer.

This receptor was obtained from a young woman with stable Graves' hyperthyroidism. Donor details come from another sample of the same person, matched by shared clones. Sequencing used peripheral blood. The rearranged segments are TRBV5-6 and TRBJ2-6, with no confident D gene call. The CDR3 region reads CASSFIFTRGYGANVLTF. The nucleotides are TGTGCCAGCAGCTTTATCTTCACACGAGGCTACGGGGCCAACGTCCTGACTTTC. The full variable domain, with segments outside the CDR3 supplied by the reference TRBV5-6 and TRBJ2-6 proteins, appears as DAGVTQSPTHLIKTRGQQVTLRCSPKSGHDTVSWYQQALGQGPQFIFQYYEEEERQRGNFPDRFSGHQFPNYSSELNVNALLLGDSALYLCASSFIFTRGYGANVLTFGAGSRLTVL.